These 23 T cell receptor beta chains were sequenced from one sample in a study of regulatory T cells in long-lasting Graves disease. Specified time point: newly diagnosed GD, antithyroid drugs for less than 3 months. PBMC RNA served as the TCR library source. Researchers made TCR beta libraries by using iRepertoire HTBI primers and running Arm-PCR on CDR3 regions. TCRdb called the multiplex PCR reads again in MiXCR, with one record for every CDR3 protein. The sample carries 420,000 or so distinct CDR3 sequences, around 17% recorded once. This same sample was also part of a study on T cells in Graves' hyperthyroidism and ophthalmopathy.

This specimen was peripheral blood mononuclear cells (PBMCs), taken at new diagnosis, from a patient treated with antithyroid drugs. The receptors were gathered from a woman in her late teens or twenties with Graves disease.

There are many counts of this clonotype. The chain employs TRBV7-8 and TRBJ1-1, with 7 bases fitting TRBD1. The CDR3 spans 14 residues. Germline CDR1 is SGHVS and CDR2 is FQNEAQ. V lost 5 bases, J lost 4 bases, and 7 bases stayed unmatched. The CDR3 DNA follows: TGTGCCAGCAGCGTACGACAGGGAATCACTGAAGCTTTCTTT. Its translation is CASSVRQGITEAFF.

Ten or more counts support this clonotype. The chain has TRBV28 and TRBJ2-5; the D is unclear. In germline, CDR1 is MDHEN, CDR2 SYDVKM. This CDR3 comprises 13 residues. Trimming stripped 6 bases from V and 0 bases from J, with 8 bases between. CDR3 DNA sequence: TGTGCCAGCAGCTTGACCTACCAAGAGACCCAGTACTTC. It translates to CASSLTYQETQYF.

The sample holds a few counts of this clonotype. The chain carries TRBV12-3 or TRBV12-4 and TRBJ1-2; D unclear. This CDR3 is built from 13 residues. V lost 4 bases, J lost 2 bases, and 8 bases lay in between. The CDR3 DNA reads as TGTGCCAGCAGTTCCCCATCCAACTATGGCTACACCTTC. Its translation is CASSSPSNYGYTF.

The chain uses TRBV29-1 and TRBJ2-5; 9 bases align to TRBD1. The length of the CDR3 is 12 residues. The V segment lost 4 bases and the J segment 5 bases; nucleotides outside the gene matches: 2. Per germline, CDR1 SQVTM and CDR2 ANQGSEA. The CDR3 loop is CSVGTGVETQYF. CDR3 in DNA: TGCAGCGTTGGGACAGGGGTGGAGACCCAGTACTTC.

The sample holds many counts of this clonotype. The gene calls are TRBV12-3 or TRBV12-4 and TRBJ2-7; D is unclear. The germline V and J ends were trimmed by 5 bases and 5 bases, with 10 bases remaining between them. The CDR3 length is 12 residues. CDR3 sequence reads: CASSISANEQYF. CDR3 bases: TGTGCCAGCAGTATCTCAGCGAACGAGCAGTACTTC.

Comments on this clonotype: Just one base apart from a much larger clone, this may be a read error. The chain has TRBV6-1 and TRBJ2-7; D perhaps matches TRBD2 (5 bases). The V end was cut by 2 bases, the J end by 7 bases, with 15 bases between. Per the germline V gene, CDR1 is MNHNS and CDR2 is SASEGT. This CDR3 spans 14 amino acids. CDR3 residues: CASSELASYSEQYF. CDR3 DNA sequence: TGTGCCAGCAGTGAATTAGCTAGCTACTCTGAGCAGTACTTC.

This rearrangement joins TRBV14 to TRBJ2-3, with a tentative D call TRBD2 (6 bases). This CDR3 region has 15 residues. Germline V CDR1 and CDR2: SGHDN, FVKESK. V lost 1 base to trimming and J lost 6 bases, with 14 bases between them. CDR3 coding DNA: TGTGCCAGCAGCCAAGCTCCCCGGGACTCCGATACGCAGTATTTT. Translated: CASSQAPRDSDTQYF.

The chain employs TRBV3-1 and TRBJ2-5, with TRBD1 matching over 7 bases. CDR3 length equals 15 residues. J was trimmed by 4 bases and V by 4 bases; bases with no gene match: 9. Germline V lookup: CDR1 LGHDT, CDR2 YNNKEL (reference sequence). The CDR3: CASSLQGRVGETQYF. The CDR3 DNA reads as TGTGCCAGCAGCCTACAGGGGCGGGTCGGAGAGACCCAGTACTTC.

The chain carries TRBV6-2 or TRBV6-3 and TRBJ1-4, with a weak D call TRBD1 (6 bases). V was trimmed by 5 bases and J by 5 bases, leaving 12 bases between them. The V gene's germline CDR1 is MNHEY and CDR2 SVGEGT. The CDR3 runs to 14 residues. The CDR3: CASSTRDKNEKLFF. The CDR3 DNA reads TGTGCCAGCAGTACCCGGGACAAGAATGAAAAACTGTTTTTT.

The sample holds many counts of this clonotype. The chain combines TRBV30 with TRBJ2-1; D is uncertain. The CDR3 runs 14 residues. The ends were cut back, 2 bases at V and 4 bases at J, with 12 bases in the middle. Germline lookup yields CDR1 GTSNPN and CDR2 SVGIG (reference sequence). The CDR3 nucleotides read TGTGCCTGGAGTACGGGCGGCTTGTACAATGAGCAGTTCTTC. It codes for CAWSTGGLYNEQFF.

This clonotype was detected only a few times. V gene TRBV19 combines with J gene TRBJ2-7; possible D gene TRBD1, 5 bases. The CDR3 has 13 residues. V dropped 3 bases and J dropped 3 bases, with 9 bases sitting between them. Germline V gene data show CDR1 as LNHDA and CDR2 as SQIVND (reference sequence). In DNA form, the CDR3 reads TGTGCCAGTAGTATTCCCGACAGCTACGAGCAGTACTTC. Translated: CASSIPDSYEQYF. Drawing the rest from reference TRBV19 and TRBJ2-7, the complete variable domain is DGGITQSPKYLFRKEGQNVTLSCEQNLNHDAMYWYRQDPGQGLRLIYYSQIVNDFQKGDIAEGYSVSREKKESFPLTVTSAQKNPTAFYLCASSIPDSYEQYFGPGTRLTVT.

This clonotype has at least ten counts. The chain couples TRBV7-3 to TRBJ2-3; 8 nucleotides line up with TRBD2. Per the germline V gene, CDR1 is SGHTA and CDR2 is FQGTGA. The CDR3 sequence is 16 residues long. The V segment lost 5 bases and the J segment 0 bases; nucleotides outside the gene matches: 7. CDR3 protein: CASSHASGSSTDTQYF. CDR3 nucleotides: TGTGCCAGCAGCCACGCAAGCGGGAGTAGCACAGATACGCAGTATTTT.

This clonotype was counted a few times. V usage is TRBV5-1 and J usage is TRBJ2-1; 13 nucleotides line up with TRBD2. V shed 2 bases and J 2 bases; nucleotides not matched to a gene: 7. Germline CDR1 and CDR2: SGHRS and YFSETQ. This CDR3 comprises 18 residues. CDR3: CASSLILAGGPPYNEQFF. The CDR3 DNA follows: TGCGCCAGCAGCTTAATACTAGCGGGAGGGCCCCCCTACAATGAGCAGTTCTTC.

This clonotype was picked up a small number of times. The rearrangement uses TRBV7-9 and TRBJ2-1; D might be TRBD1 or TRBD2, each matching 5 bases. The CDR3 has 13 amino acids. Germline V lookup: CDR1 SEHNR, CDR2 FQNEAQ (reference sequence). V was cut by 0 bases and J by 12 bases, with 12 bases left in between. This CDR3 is CASSLAGPAGQFF. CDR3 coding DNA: TGTGCCAGCAGCTTAGCGGGGCCGGCGGGGCAGTTCTTC.

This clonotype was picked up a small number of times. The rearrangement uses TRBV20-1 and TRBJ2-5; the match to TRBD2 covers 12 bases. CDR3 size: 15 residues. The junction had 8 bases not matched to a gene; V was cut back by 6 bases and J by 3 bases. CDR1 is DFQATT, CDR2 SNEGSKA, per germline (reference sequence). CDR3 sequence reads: CSASPASGREETQYF. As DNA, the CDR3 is TGCAGTGCCTCCCCAGCTAGCGGGAGGGAAGAGACCCAGTACTTC.

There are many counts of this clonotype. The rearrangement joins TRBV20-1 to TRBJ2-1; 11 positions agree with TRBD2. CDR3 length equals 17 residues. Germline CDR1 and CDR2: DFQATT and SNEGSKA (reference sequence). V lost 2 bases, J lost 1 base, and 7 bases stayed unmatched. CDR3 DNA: TGCAGTGCTAGAAGACTAGCGGGGTATGGGTCCTACAATGAGCAGTTCTTC. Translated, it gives CSARRLAGYGSYNEQFF.

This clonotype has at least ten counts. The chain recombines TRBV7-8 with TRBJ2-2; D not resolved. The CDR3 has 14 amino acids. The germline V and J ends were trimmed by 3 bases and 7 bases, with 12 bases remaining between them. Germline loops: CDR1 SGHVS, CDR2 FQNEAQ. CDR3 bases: TGTGCCAGCAGCTTCTCTGAGTGGATCGGGGAGCTGTTTTTT. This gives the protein CASSFSEWIGELFF.

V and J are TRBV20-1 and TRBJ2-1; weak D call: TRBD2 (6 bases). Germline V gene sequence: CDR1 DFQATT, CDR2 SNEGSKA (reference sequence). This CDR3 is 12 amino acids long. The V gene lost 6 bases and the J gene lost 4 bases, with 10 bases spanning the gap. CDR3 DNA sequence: TGCAGTGCGAGCCGGGAGTACAATGAGCAGTTCTTC. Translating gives CSASREYNEQFF.

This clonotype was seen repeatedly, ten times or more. CDR3 nucleotide sequence: TGTGCCAGCGGAGATGGGGGGCTTAGCACAGATACGCAGTATTTT. This encodes CASGDGGLSTDTQYF. The V and J genes are TRBV28 and TRBJ2-3; tentatively, D is TRBD1 or TRBD2 (6 bases each). Germline-derived CDR1 and CDR2 are MDHEN and SYDVKM. The V end was cut by 8 bases, the J end by 0 bases, with 15 bases between. The CDR3 extends over 15 amino acids.

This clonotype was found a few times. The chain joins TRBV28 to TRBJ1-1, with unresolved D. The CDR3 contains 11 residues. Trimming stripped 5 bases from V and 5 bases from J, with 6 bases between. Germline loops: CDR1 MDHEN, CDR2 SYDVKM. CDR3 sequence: CASSPLTEAFF. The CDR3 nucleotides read TGTGCCAGCAGTCCACTTACTGAAGCTTTCTTT.

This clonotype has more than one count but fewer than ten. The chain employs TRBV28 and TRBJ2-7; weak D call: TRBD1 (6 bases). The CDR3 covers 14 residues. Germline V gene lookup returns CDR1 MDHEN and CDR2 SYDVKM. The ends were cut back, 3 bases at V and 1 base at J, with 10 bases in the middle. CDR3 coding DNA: TGTGCCAGCAGTTTCACAGGGCCATCCTACGAGCAGTACTTC. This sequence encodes CASSFTGPSYEQYF.

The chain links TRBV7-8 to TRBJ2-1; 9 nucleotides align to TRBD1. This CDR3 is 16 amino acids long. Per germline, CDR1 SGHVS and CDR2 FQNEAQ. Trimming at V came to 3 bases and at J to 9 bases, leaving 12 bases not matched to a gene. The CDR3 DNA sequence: TGTGCCAGCAGCTTTAGGGGCCGGACAGGGGACGGTGAGCAGTTCTTC. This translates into CASSFRGRTGDGEQFF.

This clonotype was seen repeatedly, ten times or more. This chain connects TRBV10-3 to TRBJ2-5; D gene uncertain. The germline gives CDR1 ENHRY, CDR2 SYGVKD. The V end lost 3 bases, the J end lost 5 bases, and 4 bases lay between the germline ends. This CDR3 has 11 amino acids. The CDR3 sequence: CAISDGETQYF. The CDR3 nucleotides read TGTGCCATCAGTGATGGGGAGACCCAGTACTTC.